This is a list of T cell receptor beta chains from one sample in a study of blood T cell repertoires in COVID-19. The protocol was immunoSEQ multiplex PCR, while the TCRdb copy is restricted to in-frame clones and leaves out a portion. The sample contains roughly 240,000 clones, roughly 86% of which appear only once. Sequences were obtained from peripheral blood. The receptors were gathered from a woman between 25 and 40 years old who had recovered from COVID-19. CDR3s leave out the opening cysteine and the closing phenylalanine or tryptophan. Each record gives: V gene, D gene, clone size, J gene, CDR3 protein. D genes are given only for firm matches. Clone size is given for some rows only: seen once, a few or many times, or a class if the clone is expanded.

TRBV12-3/TRBV12-4	NA	NA	TRBJ2-3	ASGLTDTQY
TRBV28	TRBD1	NA	TRBJ2-1	ASSSPAGTGYNEQF
TRBV12-3/TRBV12-4	NA	NA	TRBJ2-7	ASSVSPLREQY
TRBV5-4	NA	NA	TRBJ1-2	ASNKDSSGYGYT
TRBV18	TRBD1	NA	TRBJ2-1	ASSPNQQGGNEQF
TRBV7-9	NA	few	TRBJ1-5	ASSNNQGQPQH
TRBV7-3	TRBD1	NA	TRBJ2-2	ASSLSGTGLTGELF
TRBV6-1	NA	NA	TRBJ2-5	ASSEETGTIQETQY
TRBV7-6	TRBD1	few	TRBJ1-3	ASSTRPPLTQGAYGNTIY
TRBV12-3/TRBV12-4	NA	few	TRBJ1-1	ASSRQGTEAF
TRBV9	NA	NA	TRBJ1-1	ASSVSGLRRDTEAF
TRBV5-1	NA	NA	TRBJ2-5	ASSSMTKGETQY